Shown below are 25 T cell receptor beta chains from a single sample sequenced in a study of T cell changes during pregnancy in multiple sclerosis. Generated by immunoSEQ multiplex PCR, the TCRdb table keeps only in-frame clones and is missing some. The sample consists of tens of thousands of clones, roughly 93% of them appearing once. The material sequenced was peripheral blood, taken after pregnancy. Source of these receptors: a female donor with multiple sclerosis, enrolled in a pregnancy study.

This chain connects TRBV5-1 to TRBJ2-7, with 11 bases identical to TRBD1. The CDR3 contains 19 residues. Germline V gene data show CDR1 as SGHRS and CDR2 as YFSETQ. The trim removed 4 bases at V and 1 base at J, leaving 16 bases unmatched. The CDR3: CASSLLLKPGTGGSYEQYF. Here the CDR3 DNA reads TGCGCCAGCAGCCTCTTACTAAAACCTGGGACAGGGGGTTCCTACGAGCAGTACTTC.

CDR3 residues: CASSLGASGSYNEQFF. The CDR3 DNA reads as TGTGCCAGCAGCTTAGGGGCGAGCGGGAGTTACAATGAGCAGTTCTTC. V and J are TRBV11-3 and TRBJ2-1, with 8 bases fitting TRBD2. Trimming cost V 1 base and J 4 bases; bases outside gene matches: 6. The CDR3 has 16 residues. Germline V gene lookup returns CDR1 SGHNT and CDR2 YENEEA.

This rearrangement joins TRBV6-1 to TRBJ2-7; TRBD2 is a possible D gene (6 bases). The CDR3 runs 17 residues. Germline CDR1 is MNHNS and CDR2 is SASEGT. Trimming shortened V by 2 bases and J by 3 bases, and 20 bases separated the two germline ends. As DNA, the CDR3 is TGTGCCAGCAGTGAATCGAGAGGAGGGTATAAGAGCTACGAGCAGTACTTC. It yields the protein CASSESRGGYKSYEQYF.

The rearrangement uses TRBV28 and TRBJ1-4; 7 bases match TRBD1. Germline V gives CDR1 MDHEN, CDR2 SYDVKM. V gave up 3 bases and J gave up 7 bases; unmatched junction bases: 5. This CDR3 has 14 amino acids. The CDR3 coding sequence is TGTGCCAGCAGTTTTACAGGGGCGGGTGAAAAACTGTTTTTT. Translated, it gives CASSFTGAGEKLFF.

V and J are TRBV5-8 and TRBJ2-1; TRBD2 aligns across 14 bases. CDR3 length: 17 amino acids. The germline V gene has CDR1 SGHTS and CDR2 YDEGEE. Trimming at V came to 4 bases and at J to 10 bases, leaving 13 bases not matched to a gene. The CDR3 bases are TGTGCCAGCAGCCGCGACGGCGGACTAGCGGGAGGTGGGGAGCAGTTCTTC. This translates into CASSRDGGLAGGGEQFF. Complete variable domain (other parts from reference TRBV5-8 and TRBJ2-1): EAGVTQSPTHLIKTRGQQATLRCSPISGHTSVYWYQQALGLGLQFLLWYDEGEERNRGNFPPRFSGRQFPNYSSELNVNALELEDSALYLCASSRDGGLAGGGEQFFGPGTRLTVL.

The chain recombines TRBV28 with TRBJ2-1, with D possibly matching TRBD2 (6 bases). Per the germline V gene, CDR1 is MDHEN and CDR2 is SYDVKM. Trimming took off 5 bases at V and 2 bases at J, with 13 bases between the two ends. This CDR3 spans 15 amino acids. In DNA, the CDR3 is TGTGCCAGCAGTATCCTAGGGGAGGCCTACAATGAGCAGTTCTTC. It translates to CASSILGEAYNEQFF.

The chain recombines TRBV14 with TRBJ2-7; D is undetermined. Germline V lookup: CDR1 SGHDN, CDR2 FVKESK. Trimming removed 0 bases from V and 2 bases from J, with 11 bases in between. The CDR3 consists of 15 residues. The CDR3 coding sequence is TGTGCCAGCAGCCAAGACGCCGTTACTACCTACGAGCAGTACTTC. Protein sequence: CASSQDAVTTYEQYF. Complete variable domain (other parts from reference TRBV14 and TRBJ2-7): EAGVTQFPSHSVIEKGQTVTLRCDPISGHDNLYWYRRVMGKEIKFLLHFVKESKQDESGMPNNRFLAERTGGTYSTLKVQPAELEDSGVYFCASSQDAVTTYEQYFGPGTRLTVT.

The chain uses TRBV5-8 and TRBJ1-5; 8 bases fit TRBD1. Germline values: CDR1 SGHTS, CDR2 YDEGEE. Trimming cost V 4 bases and J 0 bases; bases outside gene matches: 6. This CDR3 comprises 16 residues. The CDR3: CASSPVTGVSNQPQHF. The DNA of the CDR3 is TGTGCCAGCAGCCCGGTGACAGGGGTTAGCAATCAGCCCCAGCATTTT.

The chain joins TRBV13 to TRBJ1-2; D is possibly TRBD1 (5 bases). Trimming shortened V by 1 base and J by 3 bases, and 9 bases separated the two germline ends. Germline V gene sequence: CDR1 PRHDT, CDR2 FYEKMQ (reference sequence). The CDR3 is 14 residues long. This CDR3 reads CASSLVPGDYGYTF. The CDR3 nucleotides read TGTGCCAGCAGCTTAGTTCCGGGGGACTATGGCTACACCTTC.

In nucleotides, the CDR3 is TGCGCCAGCAGCTCTAGCGGGACTAACACCGGGGAGCTGTTTTTT. It is translated as CASSSSGTNTGELFF. This chain uses TRBV5-1 with TRBJ2-2; 9 bases map to TRBD2. Germline lookup yields CDR1 SGHRS and CDR2 YFSETQ. The CDR3 length is 15 residues. The J segment lost 2 bases and the V segment lost 3 bases, leaving 2 bases of the junction unmatched.

This chain joins TRBV10-1 and TRBJ2-7; 14 nucleotides match TRBD2. Germline V gene lookup returns CDR1 WNHNN and CDR2 SYGVQD (reference sequence). V was pared by 3 bases and J by 3 bases, with 10 bases of the junction left unmatched. The CDR3 contains 18 residues. CDR3 DNA: TGCGCCAGCAGTGACCCTGGGACTAGCGGGAGCCTAATCTACGAGCAGTACTTC. Amino acids: CASSDPGTSGSLIYEQYF.

This chain joins TRBV27 and TRBJ1-5, with TRBD1 identical over 7 bases. V shed 6 bases, J shed 6 bases, and the junction held 5 bases outside the gene matches. The CDR3 is 13 residues long. CDR1 and CDR2 (germline): MNHEY, SMNVEV (reference sequence). The CDR3 sequence is CASSRQGGQPQHF. CDR3 bases: TGTGCCAGCAGCCGACAGGGAGGTCAGCCCCAGCATTTT.

V and J are TRBV7-2 and TRBJ2-5, with 8 bases matching TRBD1. V lost 4 bases, J lost 6 bases, and 4 bases stayed unmatched. This CDR3 spans 13 amino acids. The germline V gene has CDR1 SGHTA and CDR2 FQGNSA. The CDR3 DNA reads as TGTGCCAGCAGCTCCGGACAGGGAAAGACCCAGTACTTC. Translating it yields CASSSGQGKTQYF. Full variable domain (missing parts from reference TRBV7-2 and TRBJ2-5): GAGVSQSPSNKVTEKGKDVELRCDPISGHTALYWYRQSLGQGLEFLIYFQGNSAPDKSGLPSDRFSAERTGGSVSTLTIQRTQQEDSAVYLCASSSGQGKTQYFGPGTRLLVL.

This chain links TRBV20-1 with TRBJ1-2; D unclear. The V end was cut by 2 bases, the J end by 6 bases, with 7 bases between. The CDR3 covers 11 residues. Germline CDR1 is DFQATT and CDR2 is SNEGSKA (reference sequence). The CDR3 spells CSARPTNGYTF. The CDR3 DNA follows: TGCAGTGCTAGACCGACAAATGGCTACACCTTC.

The J gene is TRBJ2-2, the V gene TRBV11-2; D possibly corresponds to TRBD2 (6 bases). Trimming took 6 bases from V and 3 from J, leaving 23 bases between them. Germline V gene sequence: CDR1 SGHAT, CDR2 FQNNGV. The length of the CDR3 is 18 residues. This CDR3 reads CASRDSFRREMDTGELFF. CDR3 nucleotide sequence: TGTGCCAGCAGGGACTCTTTCCGACGGGAGATGGACACCGGGGAGCTGTTTTTT. Combining the CDR3 with reference TRBV11-2 and TRBJ2-2 gives the whole variable domain EAGVAQSPRYKIIEKRQSVAFWCNPISGHATLYWYQQILGQGPKLLIQFQNNGVVDDSQLPKDRFSAERLKGVDSTLKIQPAKLEDSAVYLCASRDSFRREMDTGELFFGEGSRLTVL.

V is TRBV10-3 and J is TRBJ2-1, with 10 bases fitting TRBD2. The CDR3 totals 13 residues. V lost 8 bases and J lost 4; bases outside the gene matches: 2. CDR1 and CDR2 (germline): ENHRY, SYGVKD. CDR3 in amino acids: CAIGTSVYNEQFF. The CDR3 DNA follows: TGTGCCATCGGGACTAGCGTTTACAATGAGCAGTTCTTC.

This chain links TRBV2 with TRBJ1-2; D uncertain. The CDR3 contains 12 residues. Germline CDR1 SNHLY, CDR2 FYNNEI. V was shortened by 6 bases and J by 4 bases, with 9 bases between the two germline ends. In DNA, the CDR3 is TGTGCCAGCAGCCTCTATCCCTATGGCTACACCTTC. Translating gives CASSLYPYGYTF.

J is TRBJ2-1 and V is TRBV7-3, with 11 bases aligning to TRBD2. The trim removed 4 bases at V and 13 bases at J, leaving 12 bases unmatched. The germline V gene encodes CDR1 SGHTA and CDR2 FQGTGA. There are 15 residues in the CDR3. The CDR3: CASSSGTSGMRRQFF. In nucleotides, the CDR3 is TGTGCCAGCAGCTCGGGGACTAGCGGCATGAGGCGCCAGTTCTTC.

This clone was recorded only once. V usage is TRBV15 and J usage is TRBJ1-1, with unresolved D. The V gene's germline CDR1 is LNHNV and CDR2 YYDKDF (reference sequence). The CDR3 has 16 residues. Trimming took off 3 bases at V and 0 bases at J, with 14 bases between the two ends. The CDR3 reads CATSRGQLIMNTEAFF. The CDR3 coding sequence is TGTGCCACCAGCAGGGGCCAGTTAATCATGAACACTGAAGCTTTCTTT.

The sample holds one count of this clone. The rearrangement uses TRBV7-9 and TRBJ1-2; D might be TRBD1 (5 bases). Germline CDR1 and CDR2: SEHNR and FQNEAQ (reference sequence). The CDR3 contains 14 residues. V dropped 5 bases and J dropped 3 bases, with 13 bases sitting between them. The CDR3 nucleotides are TGTGCCAGCAGCCTGACGGGGGTTCACTATGGCTACACCTTC. As protein: CASSLTGVHYGYTF.

This clone was observed once. The chain carries TRBV11-3 and TRBJ2-7; D is undetermined. With 5 bases removed from V and 0 bases from J, the gap between germline ends came to 11 bases. The CDR3 consists of 14 residues. The germline V gene has CDR1 SGHNT and CDR2 YENEEA. The CDR3 reads CASSKRQSSYEQYF. The CDR3 DNA sequence: TGTGCCAGCAGCAAGAGGCAAAGCTCCTACGAGCAGTACTTC.

This clone was seen only a few times. The genes are TRBV5-4 and TRBJ2-7; D is perhaps TRBD1 (5 bases). Trimming shortened V by 0 bases and J by 0 bases, and 10 bases separated the two germline ends. This CDR3 has 15 residues. Germline CDR1 is SGHNT and CDR2 is YYREEE (reference sequence). The DNA for the CDR3 is TGTGCCAGCAGCTTGGGGACATTGAGCTCCTACGAGCAGTACTTC. Residues: CASSLGTLSSYEQYF.

The CDR3: CASSTTTRGTGELFF. For the CDR3, the DNA is TGTGCCAGTAGTACCACGACCCGGGGGACCGGGGAGCTGTTTTTT. The V gene is TRBV19, the J gene TRBJ2-2, with TRBD2 as a possible D gene (6 bases). V was trimmed by 4 bases and J by 5 bases, leaving 14 bases between them. Per germline, CDR1 LNHDA and CDR2 SQIVND (reference sequence). This CDR3 spans 15 amino acids.

This chain joins TRBV23-1 and TRBJ2-2; 7 bases agree with TRBD1. TRBV23-1 is an ORF; its function is uncertain. V was pared by 10 bases and J by 3 bases, with 8 bases of the junction left unmatched. This CDR3 has 14 amino acids. The CDR3 loop reads CATARGHDTGELFF. CDR3 in DNA: TGCGCCACCGCAAGGGGGCACGACACCGGGGAGCTGTTTTTT.

This chain uses TRBV7-2 with TRBJ2-1; 9 bases map to TRBD1. Germline V gene sequence: CDR1 SGHTA, CDR2 FQGNSA. The CDR3 runs 15 residues. With 1 base clipped from V and 8 bases from J, the junction kept 6 bases outside the gene matches. The CDR3 is CASSLVGQGVDEQFF. The CDR3 DNA follows: TGTGCCAGCAGCTTAGTGGGACAGGGTGTCGATGAGCAGTTCTTC. Filled out from reference TRBV7-2 and TRBJ2-1, the complete variable domain reads GAGVSQSPSNKVTEKGKDVELRCDPISGHTALYWYRQSLGQGLEFLIYFQGNSAPDKSGLPSDRFSAERTGGSVSTLTIQRTQQEDSAVYLCASSLVGQGVDEQFFGPGTRLTVL.